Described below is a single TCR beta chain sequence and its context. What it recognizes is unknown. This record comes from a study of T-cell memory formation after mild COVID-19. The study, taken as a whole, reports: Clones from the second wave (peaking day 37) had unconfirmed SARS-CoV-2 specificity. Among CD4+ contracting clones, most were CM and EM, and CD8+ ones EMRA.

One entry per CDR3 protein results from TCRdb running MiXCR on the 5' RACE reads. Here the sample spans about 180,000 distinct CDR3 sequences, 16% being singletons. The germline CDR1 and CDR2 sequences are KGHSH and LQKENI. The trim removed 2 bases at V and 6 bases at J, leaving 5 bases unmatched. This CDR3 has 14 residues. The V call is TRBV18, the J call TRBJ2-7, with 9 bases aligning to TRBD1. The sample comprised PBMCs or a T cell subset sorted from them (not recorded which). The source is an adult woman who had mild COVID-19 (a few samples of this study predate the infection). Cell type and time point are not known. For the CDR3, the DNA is TGTGCCAGCTCACCAGGGACAGGGCTCGGCGAGCAGTACTTC. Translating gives CASSPGTGLGEQYF.